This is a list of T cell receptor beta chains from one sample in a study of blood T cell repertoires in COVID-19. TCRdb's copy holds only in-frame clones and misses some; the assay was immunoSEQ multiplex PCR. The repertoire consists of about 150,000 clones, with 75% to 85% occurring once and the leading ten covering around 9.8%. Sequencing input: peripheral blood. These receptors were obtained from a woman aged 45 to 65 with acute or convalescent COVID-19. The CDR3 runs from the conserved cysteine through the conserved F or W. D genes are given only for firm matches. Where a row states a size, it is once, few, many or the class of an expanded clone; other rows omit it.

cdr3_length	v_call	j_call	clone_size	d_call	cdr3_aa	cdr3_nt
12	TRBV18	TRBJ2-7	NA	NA	CASSPATREQYF	TGTGCCAGCTCACCAGCAACCCGGGAGCAGTACTTC
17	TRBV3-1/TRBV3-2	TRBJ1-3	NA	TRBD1	CASSQVGQGVSGNTIYF	TGTGCCAGCAGCCAAGTGGGGCAGGGGGTCTCTGGAAACACCATATATTTT
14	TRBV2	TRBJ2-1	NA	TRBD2	CASRGLAGRAEQFF	TGTGCCAGCAGAGGACTAGCGGGGAGGGCTGAGCAGTTCTTC
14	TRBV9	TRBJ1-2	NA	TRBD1	CASRGTGEVYGYTF	TGTGCCAGCAGAGGAACAGGGGAAGTCTATGGCTACACCTTC
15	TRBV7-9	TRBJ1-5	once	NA	CASSLVGGSGQPQHF	TGTGCCAGCAGCTTAGTGGGAGGGAGCGGCCAGCCCCAGCATTTT
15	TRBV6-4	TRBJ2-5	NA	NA	CASSDSIREGKTQYF	TGTGCCAGCAGTGACTCGATCCGGGAAGGAAAGACCCAGTACTTC
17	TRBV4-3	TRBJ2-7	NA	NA	CASSHTFNSAGPYEQYF	TGCGCCAGCAGCCATACCTTCAACAGTGCGGGGCCCTACGAGCAGTACTTC
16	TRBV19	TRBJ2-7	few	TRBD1	CASSIASGTGVYEQYF	TGTGCCAGTAGTATTGCGTCCGGGACAGGTGTCTACGAGCAGTACTTC
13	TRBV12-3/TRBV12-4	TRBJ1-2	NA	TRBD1	CASSSTGEDGYTF	TGTGCCAGCAGTTCGACAGGGGAGGATGGCTACACCTTC
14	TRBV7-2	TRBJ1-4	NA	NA	CASSLDYRDEKLFF	TGTGCCAGCAGCTTAGATTACCGAGATGAAAAACTGTTTTTT
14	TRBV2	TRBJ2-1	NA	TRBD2	CASSGLAEYNEQFF	TGTGCCAGCAGCGGACTAGCGGAGTACAATGAGCAGTTCTTC
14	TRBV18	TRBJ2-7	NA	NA	CASSPISSLIEQYF	TGTGCCAGCTCACCAATTAGCAGCCTCATCGAGCAGTACTTC
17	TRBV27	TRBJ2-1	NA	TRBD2	CASSLIGLLAGDNEQFF	TGTGCCAGCAGTCTAATCGGTTTATTAGCGGGCGACAATGAGCAGTTCTTC
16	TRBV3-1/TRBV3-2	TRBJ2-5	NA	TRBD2	CASSQLPGTSQETQYF	TGTGCCAGCAGCCAACTACCCGGGACTAGTCAAGAGACCCAGTACTTC
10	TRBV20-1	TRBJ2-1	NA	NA	CSAKGNEQFF	TGCAGTGCAAAGGGGAATGAGCAGTTCTTC
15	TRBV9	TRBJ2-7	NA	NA	CASSVVPGIGYEQYF	TGTGCCAGCAGCGTAGTACCCGGGATCGGGTACGAGCAGTACTTC
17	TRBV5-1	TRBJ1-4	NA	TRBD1	CASSSTGAWATNEKLFF	TGCGCCAGCAGCTCAACAGGGGCGTGGGCAACTAATGAAAAACTGTTTTTT
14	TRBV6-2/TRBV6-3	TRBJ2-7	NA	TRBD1	CASSSGTGVSEQYF	TGTGCCAGCAGTTCCGGGACAGGAGTCTCAGAGCAGTACTTC
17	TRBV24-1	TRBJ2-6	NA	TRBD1	CATSGQGLSSGANVLTF	TGTGCCACCTCCGGACAGGGGTTGAGCTCTGGGGCCAACGTCCTGACTTTC
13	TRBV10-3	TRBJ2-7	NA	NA	CAITSGREDEQYF	TGTGCCATTACTTCGGGCAGGGAAGACGAGCAGTACTTC
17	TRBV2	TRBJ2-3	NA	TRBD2	CASSGAGTSGRGYTQYF	TGTGCCAGCAGTGGGGCCGGGACTAGCGGGAGGGGTTATACGCAGTATTTT
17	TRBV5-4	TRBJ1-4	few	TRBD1	CASSLGGQGAVGEKLFF	TGTGCCAGCAGCTTGGGCGGACAGGGGGCCGTCGGTGAAAAACTGTTTTTT
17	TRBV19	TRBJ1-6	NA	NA	CATRPGGYYSYNSPLHF	TGTGCCACTCGACCTGGAGGCTACTACTCCTATAATTCACCCCTCCACTTT
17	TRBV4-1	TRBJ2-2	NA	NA	CASSQSRVAVNTGELFF	TGCGCCAGCAGCCAATCCAGGGTAGCGGTGAACACCGGGGAGCTGTTTTTT
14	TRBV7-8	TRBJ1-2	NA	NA	CASSPLGRGLGYTF	TGTGCCAGCAGCCCCTTAGGCAGGGGTCTTGGCTACACCTTC
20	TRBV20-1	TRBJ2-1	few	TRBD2	CSASILGGTSGRAGYNEQFF	TGCAGTGCTAGTATCTTGGGAGGGACTAGCGGGAGGGCGGGGTACAATGAGCAGTTCTTC
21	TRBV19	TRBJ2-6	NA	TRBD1	CASSIVGAGGTGSSGANVLTF	TGTGCCAGTAGTATTGTCGGCGCTGGGGGGACAGGGAGCTCTGGGGCCAACGTCCTGACTTTC
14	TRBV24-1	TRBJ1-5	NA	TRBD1	CATSGTGAHQPQHF	TGTGCCACCAGTGGGACAGGGGCCCATCAGCCCCAGCATTTT
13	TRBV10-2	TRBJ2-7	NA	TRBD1	CASRGTGGYEQYF	TGCGCCAGCAGGGGGACAGGGGGCTACGAGCAGTACTTC
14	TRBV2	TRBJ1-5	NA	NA	CASQGGLGNQPQHF	TGTGCCAGCCAAGGAGGTTTGGGCAATCAGCCCCAGCATTTT
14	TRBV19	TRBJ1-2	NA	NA	CASSISGGNYGYTF	TGTGCCAGTAGTATATCTGGGGGCAACTATGGCTACACCTTC
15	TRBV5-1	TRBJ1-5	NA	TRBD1	CASSPTGQENQPQHF	TGCGCCAGCAGCCCCACGGGACAGGAGAATCAGCCCCAGCATTTT
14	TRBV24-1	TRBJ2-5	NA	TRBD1	CATSEGQLPETQYF	TGTGCCACCAGCGAGGGACAGCTCCCCGAGACCCAGTACTTC
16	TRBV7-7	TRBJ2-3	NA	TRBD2	CASSLGTSRESDTQYF	TGTGCCAGCAGCTTAGGGACTAGCCGGGAGTCAGATACGCAGTATTTT
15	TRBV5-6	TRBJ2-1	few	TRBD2	CASSFWSGRATEQFF	TGTGCCAGCAGCTTCTGGAGCGGGAGGGCCACTGAGCAGTTCTTC
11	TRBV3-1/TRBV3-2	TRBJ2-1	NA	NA	CASNCYNEQFF	TGTGCCAGCAACTGCTACAATGAGCAGTTCTTC
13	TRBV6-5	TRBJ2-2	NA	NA	CASSYFRAGELFF	TGTGCCAGCAGTTACTTCCGGGCCGGGGAGCTGTTTTTT
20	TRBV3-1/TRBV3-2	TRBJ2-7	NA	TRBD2	CASSQDRGTSGGECSYEQYF	TGTGCCAGCAGCCAAGATCGCGGGACTAGCGGGGGGGAATGCTCCTACGAGCAGTACTTC
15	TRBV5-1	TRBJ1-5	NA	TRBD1	CASSLDGPGGQPQHF	TGCGCCAGCAGCTTGGACGGCCCAGGGGGGCAGCCCCAGCATTTT
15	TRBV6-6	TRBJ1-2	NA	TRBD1	CASSAPSTGVGGYTF	TGTGCCAGCAGTGCGCCCTCGACAGGGGTCGGGGGCTACACCTTC
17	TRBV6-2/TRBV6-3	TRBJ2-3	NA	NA	CASSTIQGPYSTDTQYF	TGTGCCAGCAGTACGATCCAGGGTCCCTATAGCACAGATACGCAGTATTTT
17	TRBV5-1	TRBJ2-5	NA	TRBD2	CASSHWTSGRVKETQYF	TGCGCCAGCAGCCATTGGACTAGCGGGAGAGTGAAAGAGACCCAGTACTTC
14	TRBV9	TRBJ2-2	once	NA	CASSALTGVGELFF	TGTGCCAGCAGCGCCTTGACGGGAGTCGGGGAGCTGTTTTTT
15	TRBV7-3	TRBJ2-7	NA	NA	CASSVSHSNSYEQYF	TGTGCCAGCAGCGTCTCCCATAGTAACTCCTACGAGCAGTACTTC
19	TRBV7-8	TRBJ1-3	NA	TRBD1	CASSDRTGVLTLSGNTIYF	TGTGCCAGCAGCGATAGGACAGGAGTGCTAACCCTCTCTGGAAACACCATATATTTT
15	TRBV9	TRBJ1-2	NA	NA	CASSARESPGYGYTF	TGTGCCAGCAGCGCCCGCGAAAGTCCGGGCTATGGCTACACCTTC
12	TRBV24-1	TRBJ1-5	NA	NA	CATSDQGQPQHF	TGTGCCACCAGTGATCAGGGTCAGCCCCAGCATTTT
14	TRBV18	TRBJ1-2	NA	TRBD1	CASSTGTGTYGYTF	TGTGCCAGCTCAACCGGGACAGGGACCTATGGCTACACCTTC
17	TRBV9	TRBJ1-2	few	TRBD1	CASSGGQGASLTYGYTF	TGTGCCAGCAGCGGGGGACAGGGGGCTTCTCTGACTTATGGCTACACCTTC
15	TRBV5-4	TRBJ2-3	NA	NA	CASSSVTSPTDTQYF	TGTGCCAGCAGCTCAGTCACTAGCCCCACAGATACGCAGTATTTT
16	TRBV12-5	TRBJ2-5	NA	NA	CASGLFIGTPQETQYF	TGTGCTAGTGGTTTGTTTATAGGGACACCCCAAGAGACCCAGTACTTC
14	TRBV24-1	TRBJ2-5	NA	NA	CATSDSRALETQYF	TGTGCCACCAGTGATTCCAGGGCCTTAGAGACCCAGTACTTC
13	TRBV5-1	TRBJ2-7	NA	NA	CASSLQNSYEQYF	TGCGCCAGCAGCTTACAAAATTCCTACGAGCAGTACTTC
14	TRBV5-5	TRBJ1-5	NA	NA	CASSLVAGNQPQHF	TGTGCCAGCAGCTTGGTGGCCGGCAATCAGCCCCAGCATTTT
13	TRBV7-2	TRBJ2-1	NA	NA	CASSLGQYNEQFF	TGTGCCAGCAGCTTAGGACAGTACAATGAGCAGTTCTTC